The 4 T cell receptor beta chains reported below all come from one sample, sequenced in a study of blood T cell repertoires in COVID-19. Produced via immunoSEQ multiplex PCR; TCRdb's table is partial and in-frame only. The sample shows some 190,000 clones, about four fifths of them seen only once. Sequenced material: peripheral blood. The origin of the receptors is a woman aged 55 to 70 with COVID-19, enrolled during active disease.

The CDR3, as DNA: TGTGCCAGCAGCTTAGATTCCTATGCCACAGATACGCAGTATTTT. Translating it yields CASSLDSYATDTQYF. The chain is built from TRBV7-9 and TRBJ2-3; D ambiguous. Between the trimmed V and J ends, which lost 1 base and 2 bases, there was a span of 10 bases. Germline values: CDR1 SEHNR, CDR2 FQNEAQ (reference sequence). The CDR3 length is 15 residues.

This clone showed up just once. V usage is TRBV14 and J usage is TRBJ1-2, with 12 bases identical to TRBD1. V was clipped by 4 bases and J by 7 bases; unmatched bases: 10. CDR1 is SGHDN, CDR2 FVKESK, per germline. The CDR3 extends over 16 amino acids. CDR3 sequence: CASSPSLPGQGAGYTF. DNA of the CDR3: TGTGCCAGCAGCCCCTCTTTACCGGGACAGGGGGCTGGCTACACCTTC.

The chain couples TRBV19 to TRBJ2-7; 7 nucleotides match TRBD1. Per the germline V gene, CDR1 is LNHDA and CDR2 is SQIVND (reference sequence). J was trimmed by 10 bases and V by 6 bases; bases with no gene match: 15. This CDR3 comprises 14 residues. CDR3 protein: CASRGSLGQTDQYF. CDR3 nucleotide sequence: TGTGCCAGTAGAGGATCCTTGGGACAGACGGACCAGTACTTC.

Here the CDR3 DNA reads TGTGCCAGCAGCTTAGAATCCAGAATTTATAGCAATCAGCCCCAGCATTTT. Residues: CASSLESRIYSNQPQHF. This chain uses TRBV7-2 with TRBJ1-5; D is ambiguous. V lost 1 base to trimming and J lost 0 bases, with 13 bases between them. Germline V gives CDR1 SGHTA, CDR2 FQGNSA. The CDR3 extends over 17 amino acids.